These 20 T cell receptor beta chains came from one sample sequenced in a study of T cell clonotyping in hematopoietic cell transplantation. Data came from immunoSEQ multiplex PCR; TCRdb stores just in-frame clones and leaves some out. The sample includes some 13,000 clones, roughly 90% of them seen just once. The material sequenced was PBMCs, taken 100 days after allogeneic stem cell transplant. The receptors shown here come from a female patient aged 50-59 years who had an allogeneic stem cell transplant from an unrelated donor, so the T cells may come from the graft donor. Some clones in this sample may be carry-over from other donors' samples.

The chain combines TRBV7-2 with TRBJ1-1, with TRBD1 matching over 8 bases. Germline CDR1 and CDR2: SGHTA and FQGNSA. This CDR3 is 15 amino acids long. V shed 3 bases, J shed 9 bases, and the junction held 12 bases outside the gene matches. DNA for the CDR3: TGTGCCAGCAGCTTGGTCTCGGACAGGGCTTATAAAGCTTTCTTT. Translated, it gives CASSLVSDRAYKAFF. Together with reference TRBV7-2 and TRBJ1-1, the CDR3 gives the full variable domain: GAGVSQSPSNKVTEKGKDVELRCDPISGHTALYWYRQSLGQGLEFLIYFQGNSAPDKSGLPSDRFSAERTGGSVSTLTIQRTQQEDSAVYLCASSLVSDRAYKAFFGQGTRLTVV.

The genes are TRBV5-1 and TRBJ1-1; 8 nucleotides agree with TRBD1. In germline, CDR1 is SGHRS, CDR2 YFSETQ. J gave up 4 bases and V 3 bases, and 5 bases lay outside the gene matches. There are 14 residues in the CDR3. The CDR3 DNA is TGCGCCAGCAGCTCCCGACAGGGGAGCACTGAAGCTTTCTTT. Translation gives CASSSRQGSTEAFF.

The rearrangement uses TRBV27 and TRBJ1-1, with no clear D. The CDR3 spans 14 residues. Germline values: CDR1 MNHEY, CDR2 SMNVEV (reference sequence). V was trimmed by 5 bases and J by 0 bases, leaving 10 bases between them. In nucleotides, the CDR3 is TGTGCCAGCAGTCGAAGTGGGTTGAACACTGAAGCTTTCTTT. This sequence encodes CASSRSGLNTEAFF.

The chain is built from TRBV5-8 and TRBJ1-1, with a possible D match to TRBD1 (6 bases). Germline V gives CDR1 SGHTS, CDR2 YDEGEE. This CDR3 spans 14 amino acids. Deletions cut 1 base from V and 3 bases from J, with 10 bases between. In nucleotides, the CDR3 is TGTGCCAGCAGCTTGCTTACAGGGTACACTGAAGCTTTCTTT. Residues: CASSLLTGYTEAFF.

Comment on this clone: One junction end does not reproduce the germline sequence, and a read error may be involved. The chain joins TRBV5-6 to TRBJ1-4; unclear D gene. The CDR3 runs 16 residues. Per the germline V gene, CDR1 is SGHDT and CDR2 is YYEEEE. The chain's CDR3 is CASSSSRELFNEKLFF. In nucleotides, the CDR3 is TGTGCCAGCAGCTCCTCGAGGGAACTGTTTAATGAGAAACTGTTTTTT.

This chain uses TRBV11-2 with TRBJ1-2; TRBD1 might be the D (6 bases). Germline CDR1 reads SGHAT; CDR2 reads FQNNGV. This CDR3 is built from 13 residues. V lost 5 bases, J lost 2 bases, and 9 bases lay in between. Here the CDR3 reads CASSPTGNYGYTF. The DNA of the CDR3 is TGTGCCAGCAGCCCCACAGGGAACTATGGCTACACCTTC.

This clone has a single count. This CDR3 reads CAWSVRTGYGYTF. In DNA form, the CDR3 reads TGTGCCTGGAGTGTAAGGACAGGGTATGGCTACACCTTC. V gene TRBV30 combines with J gene TRBJ1-2; TRBD1 matches at 8 bases. The CDR3 extends over 13 amino acids. V lost 0 bases and J lost 5; bases outside the gene matches: 2. Germline V gives CDR1 GTSNPN, CDR2 SVGIG (reference sequence).

This chain's CDR3 is CASSLLAGGHEQYF. DNA of the CDR3: TGTGCCAGCAGTTTACTAGCGGGAGGGCACGAGCAGTACTTC. The gene calls are TRBV27 and TRBJ2-7, with 12 bases fitting TRBD2. CDR1 and CDR2 (germline): MNHEY, SMNVEV (reference sequence). The CDR3 length is 14 residues. V dropped 2 bases and J dropped 5; count of bases not matched to a gene: 1.

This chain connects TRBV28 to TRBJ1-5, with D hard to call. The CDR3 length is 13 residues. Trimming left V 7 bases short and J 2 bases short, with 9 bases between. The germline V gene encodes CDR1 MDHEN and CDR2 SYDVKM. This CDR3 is CASKRQGNQPQHF. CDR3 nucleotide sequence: TGTGCCAGCAAGAGGCAGGGCAATCAGCCCCAGCATTTT.

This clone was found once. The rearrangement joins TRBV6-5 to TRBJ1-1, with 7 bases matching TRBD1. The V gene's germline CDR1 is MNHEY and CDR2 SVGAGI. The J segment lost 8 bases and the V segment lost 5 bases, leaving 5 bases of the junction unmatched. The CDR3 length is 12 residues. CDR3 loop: CASSIRRGEAFF. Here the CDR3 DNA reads TGTGCCAGCAGTATCCGCAGGGGGGAAGCTTTCTTT.

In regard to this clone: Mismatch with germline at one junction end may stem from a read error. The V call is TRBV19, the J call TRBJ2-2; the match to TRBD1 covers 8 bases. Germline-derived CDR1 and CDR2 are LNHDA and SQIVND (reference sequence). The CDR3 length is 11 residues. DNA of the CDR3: TGTGCCAGTAACCAGGACAGGGAGGTGTTTTTT. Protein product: CASNQDREVFF. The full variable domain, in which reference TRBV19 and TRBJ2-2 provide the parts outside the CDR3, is DGGITQSPKYLFRKEGQNVTLSCEQNLNHDAMYWYRQDPGQGLRLIYYSQIVNDFQKGDIAEGYSVSREKKESFPLTVTSAQKNPTAFYLCASNQDREVFFGEGSRLTVL.

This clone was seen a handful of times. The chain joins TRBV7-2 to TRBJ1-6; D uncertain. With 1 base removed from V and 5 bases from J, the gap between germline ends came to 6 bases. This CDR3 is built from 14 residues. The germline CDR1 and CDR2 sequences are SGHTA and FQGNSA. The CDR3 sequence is CASSLVGDNSPLHF. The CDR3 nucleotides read TGTGCCAGCAGCTTAGTCGGAGATAATTCACCCCTCCACTTT.

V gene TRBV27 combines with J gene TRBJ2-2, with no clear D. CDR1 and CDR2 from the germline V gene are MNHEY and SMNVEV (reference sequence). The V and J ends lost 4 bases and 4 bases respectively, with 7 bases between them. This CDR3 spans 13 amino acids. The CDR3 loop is CASSYVFTGELFF. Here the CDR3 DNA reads TGTGCCAGCAGTTACGTATTCACCGGGGAGCTGTTTTTT.

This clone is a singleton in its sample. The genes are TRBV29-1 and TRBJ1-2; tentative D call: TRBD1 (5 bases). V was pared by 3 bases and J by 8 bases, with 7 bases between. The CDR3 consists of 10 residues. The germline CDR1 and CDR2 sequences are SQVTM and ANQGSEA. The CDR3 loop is CSVEGEGYTF. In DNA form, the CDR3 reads TGCAGCGTTGAGGGGGAGGGCTACACCTTC.

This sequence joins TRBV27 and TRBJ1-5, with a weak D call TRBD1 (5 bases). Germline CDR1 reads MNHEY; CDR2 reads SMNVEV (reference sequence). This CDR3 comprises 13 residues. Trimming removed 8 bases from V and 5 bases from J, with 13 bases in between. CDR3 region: CASLTDSHQPQHF. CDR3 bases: TGTGCCAGCCTGACAGACTCCCATCAGCCCCAGCATTTT.

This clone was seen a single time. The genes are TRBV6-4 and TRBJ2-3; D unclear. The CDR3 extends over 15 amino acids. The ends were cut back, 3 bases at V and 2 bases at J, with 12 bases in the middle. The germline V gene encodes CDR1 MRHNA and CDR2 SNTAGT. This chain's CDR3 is CASSELEAHTDTQYF. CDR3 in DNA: TGTGCCAGCAGTGAGTTGGAAGCCCACACAGATACGCAGTATTTT.

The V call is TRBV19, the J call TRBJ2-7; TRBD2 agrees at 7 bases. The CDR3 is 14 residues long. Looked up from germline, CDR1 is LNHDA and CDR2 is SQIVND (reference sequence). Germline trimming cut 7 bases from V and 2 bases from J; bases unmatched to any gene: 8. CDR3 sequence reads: CASKRASGTYEQYF. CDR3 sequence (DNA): TGTGCCAGTAAGAGGGCTAGCGGAACCTACGAGCAGTACTTC.

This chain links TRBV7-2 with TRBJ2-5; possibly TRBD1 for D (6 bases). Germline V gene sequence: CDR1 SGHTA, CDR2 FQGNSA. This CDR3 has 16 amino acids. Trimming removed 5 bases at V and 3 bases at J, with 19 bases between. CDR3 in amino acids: CASSPFGPTGEETQYF. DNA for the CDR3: TGTGCCAGCAGCCCCTTTGGACCGACAGGTGAAGAGACCCAGTACTTC.

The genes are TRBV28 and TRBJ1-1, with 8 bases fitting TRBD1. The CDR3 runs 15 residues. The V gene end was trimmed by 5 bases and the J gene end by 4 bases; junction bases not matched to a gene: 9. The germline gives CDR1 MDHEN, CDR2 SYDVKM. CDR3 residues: CASSPVRQGITEAFF. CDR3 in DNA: TGTGCCAGCAGTCCTGTGCGACAGGGGATCACTGAAGCTTTCTTT.

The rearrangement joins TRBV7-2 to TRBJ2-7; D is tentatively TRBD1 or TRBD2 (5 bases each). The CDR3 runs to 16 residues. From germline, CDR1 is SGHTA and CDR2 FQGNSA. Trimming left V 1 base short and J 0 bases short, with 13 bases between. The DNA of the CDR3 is TGTGCCAGCAGCTTAGTTGCTGGGGCGGGCTCCTACGAGCAGTACTTC. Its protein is CASSLVAGAGSYEQYF. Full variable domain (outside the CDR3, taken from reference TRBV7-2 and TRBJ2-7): GAGVSQSPSNKVTEKGKDVELRCDPISGHTALYWYRQSLGQGLEFLIYFQGNSAPDKSGLPSDRFSAERTGGSVSTLTIQRTQQEDSAVYLCASSLVAGAGSYEQYFGPGTRLTVT.